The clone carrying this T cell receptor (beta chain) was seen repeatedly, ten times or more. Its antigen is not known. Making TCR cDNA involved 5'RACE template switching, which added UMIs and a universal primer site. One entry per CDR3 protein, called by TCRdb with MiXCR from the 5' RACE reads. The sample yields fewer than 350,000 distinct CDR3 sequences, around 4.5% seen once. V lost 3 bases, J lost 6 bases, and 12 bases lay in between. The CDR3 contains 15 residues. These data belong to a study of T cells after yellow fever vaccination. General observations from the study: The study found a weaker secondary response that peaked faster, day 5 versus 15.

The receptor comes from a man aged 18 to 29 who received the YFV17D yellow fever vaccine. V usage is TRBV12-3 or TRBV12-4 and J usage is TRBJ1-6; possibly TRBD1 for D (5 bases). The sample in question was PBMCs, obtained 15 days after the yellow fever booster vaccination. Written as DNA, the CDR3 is TGTGCCAGCAGTTTGCGACAGACGTTTAATTCACCCCTCCACTTT. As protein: CASSLRQTFNSPLHF.